This passage covers 5 T cell receptor beta chains from one sample sequenced in a study of shared clonotypes between healthy human individuals. The table came from immunoSEQ multiplex PCR; TCRdb's copy has only in-frame clones and leaves some out. The sample shows roughly 2.6 million clones, 85% to 95% of them seen only once. The specimen sequenced was naive CD4+ T cells sorted from blood. The subset here: CD45RA+ positively selected. The receptor set was obtained from a man in his late teens or twenties in good health.

This chain connects TRBV7-9 to TRBJ2-2, with D possibly matching TRBD1 (6 bases). The germline gives CDR1 SEHNR, CDR2 FQNEAQ (reference sequence). The CDR3 runs 15 residues. V dropped 1 base and J dropped 4 bases, with 10 bases sitting between them. The CDR3 region is CASSLEGVGTGELFF. The DNA for the CDR3 is TGTGCCAGCAGCTTAGAGGGGGTAGGCACCGGGGAGCTGTTTTTT.

V is TRBV18 and J is TRBJ2-3; possible D gene TRBD2, 5 bases. This CDR3 contains 14 residues. Trimming took 5 bases from V and 2 from J, leaving 11 bases between them. Per germline, CDR1 KGHSH and CDR2 LQKENI. The CDR3 reads CASSGRGSTDTQYF. In DNA, the CDR3 is TGTGCCAGCTCAGGGAGAGGGTCCACAGATACGCAGTATTTT.

V gene TRBV5-4 combines with J gene TRBJ1-1; weak D call: TRBD1 (5 bases). V was pared by 0 bases and J by 7 bases, with 10 bases between. This CDR3 is 13 amino acids long. Germline V lookup: CDR1 SGHNT, CDR2 YYREEE (reference sequence). In DNA form, the CDR3 reads TGTGCCAGCAGCTTGGCCCAGGGCCTTGAAGCTTTCTTT. The encoded protein is CASSLAQGLEAFF.

V usage is TRBV30 and J usage is TRBJ2-7, with a possible D match to TRBD1 (6 bases). Trimming shortened V by 7 bases and J by 1 base, and 14 bases separated the two germline ends. Germline CDR1 and CDR2: GTSNPN and SVGIG (reference sequence). The CDR3 extends over 13 amino acids. The CDR3 DNA sequence: TGTGCCTTGGGATGGGGGCTTTCCTACGAGCAGTACTTC. Its translation is CALGWGLSYEQYF.

Concerning this clone: The sample has other DNA sequences that encode this CDR3 too. V usage is TRBV5-1 and J usage is TRBJ2-1; the D gene is possibly TRBD1 (5 bases). There are 15 residues in the CDR3. V shed 0 bases and J shed 2 bases, with 9 bases lying between them. Germline CDR1 is SGHRS and CDR2 is YFSETQ. CDR3 sequence (DNA): TGCGCCAGCAGCTTGGAACCAGGGACCTACAATGAGCAGTTCTTC. Encoded protein: CASSLEPGTYNEQFF.